This T cell receptor beta chain was sequenced for a study of blood T cell repertoires in COVID-19. Study background: PBMCs, B-cell-depleted T cells, or T cells provided the cDNA or gDNA that made up the material.

CDR1 is KGHSH, CDR2 LQKENI, per germline. The CDR3 is made up of 16 amino acids. V lost 3 bases and J 4 bases, leaving 16 bases between the germline ends. This clone was seen once. Original processing notes: By means of reference gene primer amplification, nucleated cell counts were estimated. TCRdb's copy holds only in-frame clones and misses some; the assay was immunoSEQ multiplex PCR. V and J calls and clone size are copied from that table; D and trimming were computed from the DNA. Seen here are roughly 250,000 clones, approximately 91% observed once, and the top ten hold 2.1%. Sequences were obtained from peripheral blood. The receptor comes from a woman between 40 and 50 years old who had recovered from COVID-19. The rearrangement joins TRBV18 to TRBJ2-1; the D gene is possibly TRBD2 (6 bases). The DNA of the CDR3 is TGTGCCAGCTCACCTTACCCGGGACTCCAGTACAATGAGCAGTTCTTC. Amino acids: CASSPYPGLQYNEQFF.